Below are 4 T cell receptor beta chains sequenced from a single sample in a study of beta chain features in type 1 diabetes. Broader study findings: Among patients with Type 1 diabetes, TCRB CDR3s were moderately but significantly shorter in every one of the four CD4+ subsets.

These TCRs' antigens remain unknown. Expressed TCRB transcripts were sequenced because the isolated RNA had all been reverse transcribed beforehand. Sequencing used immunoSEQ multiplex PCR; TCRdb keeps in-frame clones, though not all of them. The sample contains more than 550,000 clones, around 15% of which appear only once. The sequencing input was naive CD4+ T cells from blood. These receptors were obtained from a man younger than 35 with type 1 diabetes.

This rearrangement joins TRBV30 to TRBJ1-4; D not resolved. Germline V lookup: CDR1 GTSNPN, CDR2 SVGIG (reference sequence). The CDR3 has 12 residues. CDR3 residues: CVHGSTNEKLFF. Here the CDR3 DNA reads TGTGTGCACGGGTCAACTAATGAAAAACTGTTTTTT.

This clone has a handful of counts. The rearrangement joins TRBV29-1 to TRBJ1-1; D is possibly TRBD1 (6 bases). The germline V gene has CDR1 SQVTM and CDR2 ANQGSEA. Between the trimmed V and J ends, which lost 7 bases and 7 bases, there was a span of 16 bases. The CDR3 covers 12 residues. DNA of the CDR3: TGCAGCGCCACAGGGTTAACTGATGAAGCTTTCTTT. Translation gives CSATGLTDEAFF.

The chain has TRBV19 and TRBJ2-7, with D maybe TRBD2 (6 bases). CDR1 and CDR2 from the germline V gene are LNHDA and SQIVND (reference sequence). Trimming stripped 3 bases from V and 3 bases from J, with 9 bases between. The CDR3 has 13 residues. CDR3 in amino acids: CASSISGLYEQYF. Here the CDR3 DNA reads TGTGCCAGTAGTATTAGCGGACTCTACGAGCAGTACTTC.

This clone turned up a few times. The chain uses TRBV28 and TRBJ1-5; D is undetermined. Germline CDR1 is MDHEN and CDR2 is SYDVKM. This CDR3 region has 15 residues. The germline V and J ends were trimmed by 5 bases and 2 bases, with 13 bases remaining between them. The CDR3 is CASSPPVGGNQPQHF. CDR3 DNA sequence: TGTGCCAGCAGTCCCCCCGTGGGCGGCAATCAGCCCCAGCATTTT.